A single sample is the source of the 6 T cell receptor beta chains below, sequenced in a study of T cells in Graves' hyperthyroidism and ophthalmopathy. From RNA transcripts, TCR beta CDR3 regions were amplified. Researchers ran a first-round RT-PCR on the TCR CDR3 using the HTBI primer set. TCRdb analysed the multiplex PCR reads with MiXCR anew, one entry per CDR3 protein. This sample carries hundreds of thousands of distinct CDR3 sequences, under 60% of them seen once, and the ten largest clones take about 7.8%. The sample was peripheral blood or thyroid tissue (not recorded which). The receptors come from a woman aged 18-29 years with Graves' hyperthyroidism.

The count of this clonotype is one. At one boundary the junction diverges from the germline segment, which might be a read error. This rearrangement joins TRBV6-9 to TRBJ1-5; the match to TRBD1 covers 8 bases. From germline, CDR1 is MNHGY and CDR2 SVAAGI. The CDR3 is 15 residues long. CDR3 DNA: TGTGCCAGCGGTTATGGACAGGGAAGCAATCAGCCCCAGCATTTT. This translates into CASGYGQGSNQPQHF.

This clonotype has only one observation. At one end the junction does not follow the germline gene, possibly because of a read error. The chain couples TRBV2 to TRBJ1-2, with TRBD1 as a possible D gene (5 bases). Per germline, CDR1 SNHLY and CDR2 FYNNEI. The CDR3 covers 14 residues. The CDR3 protein is CASSFGGVTYGYIF. The CDR3 DNA reads TGTGCCAGCAGTTTTGGAGGGGTGACCTATGGCTACATCTTC.

This clonotype has at least ten counts. This chain connects TRBV12-3 or TRBV12-4 to TRBJ2-6; the D is unclear. The CDR3 has 14 amino acids. Trimming took off 6 bases at V and 0 bases at J, with 6 bases between the two ends. The CDR3 DNA is TGTGCCAGCAGCGGAGTCTCTGGGGCCAACGTCCTGACTTTC. Translating gives CASSGVSGANVLTF.

This clonotype was counted once. The chain uses TRBV4-3 and TRBJ1-1; no clear D. The CDR3 totals 16 residues. Trimming removed 0 bases from V and 1 base from J, with 12 bases in between. Germline CDR1 and CDR2: LGHNA and YSLEER. CDR3 loop: CASSQERRLWNTEAFF. In DNA form, the CDR3 reads TGCGCCAGCAGCCAAGAAAGGCGGTTGTGGAACACTGAAGCTTTCTTT.

This chain links TRBV2 with TRBJ1-5; D uncertain. With 5 bases removed from V and 6 bases from J, the gap between germline ends came to 8 bases. Germline V gene data show CDR1 as SNHLY and CDR2 as FYNNEI. The CDR3 runs 12 residues. The CDR3 bases are TGTGCCAGCAGTTACGGGCGTCAGCCCCAGCATTTT. It codes for CASSYGRQPQHF.

As for this clonotype: Possible read error: a much larger clone is one base away. The CDR3 sequence is CSVEGGRVYGCTF. As DNA, the CDR3 is TGCAGCGTTGAAGGCGGCAGAGTCTATGGCTGCACCTTC. The J gene is TRBJ1-2, the V gene TRBV29-1; D not certain. This CDR3 has 13 amino acids. Germline CDR1 reads SQVTM; CDR2 reads ANQGSEA.